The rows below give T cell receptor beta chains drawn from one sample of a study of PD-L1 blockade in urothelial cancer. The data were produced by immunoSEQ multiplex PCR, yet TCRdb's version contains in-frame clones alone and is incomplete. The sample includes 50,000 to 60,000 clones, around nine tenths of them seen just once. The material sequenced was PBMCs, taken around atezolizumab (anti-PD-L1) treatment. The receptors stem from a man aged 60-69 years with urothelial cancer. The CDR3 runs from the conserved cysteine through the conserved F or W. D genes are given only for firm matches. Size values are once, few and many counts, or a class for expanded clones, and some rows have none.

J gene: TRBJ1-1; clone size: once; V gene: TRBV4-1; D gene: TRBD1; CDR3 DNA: TGCGCCAGCAGCCAAGGGGACAGAGATAACACTGAAGCTTTCTTT; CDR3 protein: CASSQGDRDNTEAFF
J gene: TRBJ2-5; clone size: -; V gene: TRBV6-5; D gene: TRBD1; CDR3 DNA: TGTGCCAGCAGTTACCCGACAGGGGGCAAAAAGACCCAGTACTTC; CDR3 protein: CASSYPTGGKKTQYF
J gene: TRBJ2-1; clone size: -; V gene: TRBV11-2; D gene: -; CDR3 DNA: TGTGCCAGCAGCTCGCCAGGGGTCAATGAGCAGTTCTTC; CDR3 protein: CASSSPGVNEQFF
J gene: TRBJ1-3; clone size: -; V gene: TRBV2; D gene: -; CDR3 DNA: TGTGCCAGCCAAAATACAGCGGGGGGAAACACCATATATTTT; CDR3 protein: CASQNTAGGNTIYF
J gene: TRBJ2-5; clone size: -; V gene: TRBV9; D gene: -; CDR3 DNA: TGTGCCAGCAGCGTATCGGGTGCGGAGACCCAGTACTTC; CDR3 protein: CASSVSGAETQYF
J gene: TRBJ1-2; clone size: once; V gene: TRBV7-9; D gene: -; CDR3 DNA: TGTGCCAGCAGCGAGACAGTTTTTTATGGCTACACCTTC; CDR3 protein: CASSETVFYGYTF
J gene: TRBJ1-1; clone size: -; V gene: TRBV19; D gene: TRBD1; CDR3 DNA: TGTGCCAGTAGCATCCGGACAGGGACCTCGAACACTGAAGCTTTCTTT; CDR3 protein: CASSIRTGTSNTEAFF
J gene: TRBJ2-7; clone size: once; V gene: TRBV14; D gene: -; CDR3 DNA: TGTGCCAGCAGCCCCTCAACTATCTACGAGCAGTACTTC; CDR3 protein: CASSPSTIYEQYF
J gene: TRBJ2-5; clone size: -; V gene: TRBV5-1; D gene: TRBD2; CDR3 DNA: TGCGCCAGCAGCTTGGGTACTAGCGGGGGCAGAGAGACTCAGTACTTC; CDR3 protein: CASSLGTSGGRETQYF
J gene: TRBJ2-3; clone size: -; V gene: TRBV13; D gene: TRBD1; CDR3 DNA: TGTGCCAGCAGCCGCCCGACAGGGTTACCGCAGTATTTT; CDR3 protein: CASSRPTGLPQYF
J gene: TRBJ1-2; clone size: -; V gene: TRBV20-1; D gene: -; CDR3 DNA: TGCAGCTCGGGGGGGTATGGCTACACCTTC; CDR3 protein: CSSGGYGYTF
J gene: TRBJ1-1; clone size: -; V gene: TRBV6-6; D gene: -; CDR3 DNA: TGTGCCAGCAGTCAACAACCTACTGAAGCTTTCTTT; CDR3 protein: CASSQQPTEAFF
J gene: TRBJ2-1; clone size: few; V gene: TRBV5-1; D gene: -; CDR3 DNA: TGCGCCAGCAGCCAAACAGGGAATGAGCAGTTCTTC; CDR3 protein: CASSQTGNEQFF
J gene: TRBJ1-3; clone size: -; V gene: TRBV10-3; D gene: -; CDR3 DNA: TGTGCCATCAGCTCGGGTGGCTCTGGAAACACCATATATTTT; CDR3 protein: CAISSGGSGNTIYF
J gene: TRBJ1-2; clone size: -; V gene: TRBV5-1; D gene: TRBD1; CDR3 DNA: TGCGCCAGCAGCTTGGCGGGGACAGACTATGGCTACACCTTC; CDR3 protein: CASSLAGTDYGYTF
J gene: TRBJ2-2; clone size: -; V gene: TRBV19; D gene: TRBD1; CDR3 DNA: TGTGCCAGTAAGGGACAGGGCATAACCGGGGAGCTGTTTTTT; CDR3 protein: CASKGQGITGELFF
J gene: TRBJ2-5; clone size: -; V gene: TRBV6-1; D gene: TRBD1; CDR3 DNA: TGTGCCAGCAGTAGACAGGGGCCGCGGGAGACCCAGTACTTC; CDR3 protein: CASSRQGPRETQYF
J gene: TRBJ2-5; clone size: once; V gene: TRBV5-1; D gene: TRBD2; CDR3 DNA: TGCGCCAGCAGCTCAGCGGGAGAGCCAGGGGAGACCCAGTACTTC; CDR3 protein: CASSSAGEPGETQYF
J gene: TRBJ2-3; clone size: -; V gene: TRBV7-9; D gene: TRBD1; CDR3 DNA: TGTGCCAGCAGCTTAACGACAGGGGCAGATACGCAGTATTTT; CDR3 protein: CASSLTTGADTQYF
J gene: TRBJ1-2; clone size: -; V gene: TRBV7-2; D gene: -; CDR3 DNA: TGTGCCAGCAGGCCATCGGAGTTTAACTATGGCTACACCTTC; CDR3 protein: CASRPSEFNYGYTF
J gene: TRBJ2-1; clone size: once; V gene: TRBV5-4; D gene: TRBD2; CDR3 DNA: TGTGCCAGTAGGACTAGCGGGATTTATGAGCAGTTCTTC; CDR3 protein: CASRTSGIYEQFF
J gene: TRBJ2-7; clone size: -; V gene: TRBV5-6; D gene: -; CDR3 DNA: TGTGCCAGCAGCAACACACAGGGCCCAGCTAGGTCCTACGAGCAGTACTTC; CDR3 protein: CASSNTQGPARSYEQYF
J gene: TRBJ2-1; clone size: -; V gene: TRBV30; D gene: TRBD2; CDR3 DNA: TGTGCCCGACAAGGGACTAGCGGGGTCCCCCCACAGTTCTTC; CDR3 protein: CARQGTSGVPPQFF
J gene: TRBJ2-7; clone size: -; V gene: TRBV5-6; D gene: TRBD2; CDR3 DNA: TGTGCCAGCAGCTTGAGTCTAGCGGGAGGGGGGGAGCAGTACTTC; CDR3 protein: CASSLSLAGGGEQYF
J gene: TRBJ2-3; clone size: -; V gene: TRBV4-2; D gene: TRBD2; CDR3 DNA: TGTGCCAGCAGCGCTGACCCTAGCGGGGGGGCAGATACGCAGTATTTT; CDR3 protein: CASSADPSGGADTQYF
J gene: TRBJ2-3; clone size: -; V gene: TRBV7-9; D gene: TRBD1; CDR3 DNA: TGTGCCAGCAGCTTAGGGGACAGGGTCGGAGATACGCAGTATTTT; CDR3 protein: CASSLGDRVGDTQYF
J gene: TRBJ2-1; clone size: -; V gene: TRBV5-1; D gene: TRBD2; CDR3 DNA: TGCGCCAGCAGCCTTAATTTCGGAACTTCGGGAGGGCCGGGGAATGAGCAGTTCTTC; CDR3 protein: CASSLNFGTSGGPGNEQFF
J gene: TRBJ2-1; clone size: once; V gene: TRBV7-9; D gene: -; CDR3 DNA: TGTGCCAGCAGCTTAATTGGGAGACTCTACAATGAGCAGTTCTTC; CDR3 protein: CASSLIGRLYNEQFF
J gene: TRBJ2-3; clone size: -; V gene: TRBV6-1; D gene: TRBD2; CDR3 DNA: TGTGCCAGCAGTGAACGGGGACTAGCGGGAGTGAGAGATACGCAGTATTTT; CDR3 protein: CASSERGLAGVRDTQYF
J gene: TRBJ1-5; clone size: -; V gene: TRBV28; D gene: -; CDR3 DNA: TGTGCCAGCAGTTTTGTCGGGATGGGCAATCAGCCCCAGCATTTT; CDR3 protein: CASSFVGMGNQPQHF
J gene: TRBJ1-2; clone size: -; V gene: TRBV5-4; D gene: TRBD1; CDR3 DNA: TGTGCCAGCAGTCTAGGGGGCGGTTATGGCTACACCTTC; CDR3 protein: CASSLGGGYGYTF
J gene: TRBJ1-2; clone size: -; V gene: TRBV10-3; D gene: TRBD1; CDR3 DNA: TGTGCCATCAGTGCGACAGGGGGCAAAAACTATGGCTACACCTTC; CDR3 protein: CAISATGGKNYGYTF
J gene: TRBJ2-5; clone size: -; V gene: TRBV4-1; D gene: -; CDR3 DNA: TGCGCCAGCAGCCAAACGTCGGGGGGCTTCCAAGAGACCCAGTACTTC; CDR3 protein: CASSQTSGGFQETQYF